This TCR beta chain originates from a study of tumor and adjacent non-tumor tissue in lung cancer. Study-level information: Stage I to III disease affected 9 to 10 men and 5 women aged about 31 to 80. Samples averaged about 4.17 million productive TCRbeta reads each.

This clonotype was detected many times. What it binds is unknown. No cell sorting was done before RNA was extracted from the tissue. The library came from three nested PCR rounds adapted from ARM-PCR protocols. TCRdb redid the calling of the multiplex PCR reads with MiXCR, one entry per CDR3 protein. This table has 70,000 to 80,000 distinct CDR3 sequences, approximately 72% appearing once. Findings and caveats of the study: Top 100 clones took a larger repertoire share in normal lung. Tumor tissue had significantly higher TCR diversity than normal lung.

V gave up 1 base and J gave up 6 bases, with 9 bases separating them. Germline CDR1 reads MNHEY; CDR2 reads SVGAGI. The length of the CDR3 is 13 residues. The chain links TRBV6-5 to TRBJ1-2; D may be TRBD1 (5 bases). The sample comprised lung tumor tissue. The receptor's source is a woman aged 35 to 49 with non-small cell lung cancer. CDR3 residues: CASSYLGQNGYTF. CDR3 DNA: TGTGCCAGCAGTTACTTGGGGCAGAATGGCTACACCTTC.